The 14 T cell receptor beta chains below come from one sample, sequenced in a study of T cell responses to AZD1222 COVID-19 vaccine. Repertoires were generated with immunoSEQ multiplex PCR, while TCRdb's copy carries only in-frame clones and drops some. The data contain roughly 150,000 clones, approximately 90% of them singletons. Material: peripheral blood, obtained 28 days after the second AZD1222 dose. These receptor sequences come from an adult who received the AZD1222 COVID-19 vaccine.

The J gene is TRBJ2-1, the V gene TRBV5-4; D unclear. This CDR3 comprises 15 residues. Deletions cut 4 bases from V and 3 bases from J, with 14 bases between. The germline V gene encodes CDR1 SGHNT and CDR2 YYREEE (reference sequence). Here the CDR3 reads CASSPSGGYYNEQFF. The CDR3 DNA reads TGTGCCAGCAGCCCCTCAGGTGGTTACTACAATGAGCAGTTCTTC. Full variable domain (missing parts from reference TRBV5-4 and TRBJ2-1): ETGVTQSPTHLIKTRGQQVTLRCSSQSGHNTVSWYQQALGQGPQFIFQYYREEENGRGNFPPRFSGLQFPNYSSELNVNALELDDSALYLCASSPSGGYYNEQFFGPGTRLTVL.

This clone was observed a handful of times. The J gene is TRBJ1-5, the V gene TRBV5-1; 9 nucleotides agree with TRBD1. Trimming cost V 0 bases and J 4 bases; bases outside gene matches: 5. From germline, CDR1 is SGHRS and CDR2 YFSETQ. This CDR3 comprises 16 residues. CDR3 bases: TGCGCCAGCAGCTTGGATGGACAGGGGCTAAATCAGCCCCAGCATTTT. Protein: CASSLDGQGLNQPQHF.

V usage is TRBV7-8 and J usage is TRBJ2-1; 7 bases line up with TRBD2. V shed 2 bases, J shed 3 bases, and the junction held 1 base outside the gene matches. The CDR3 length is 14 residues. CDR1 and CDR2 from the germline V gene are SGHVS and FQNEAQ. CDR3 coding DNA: TGTGCCAGCAGCTTACTAGCGGACTACAATGAGCAGTTCTTC. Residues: CASSLLADYNEQFF.

The CDR3 DNA is TGTGCCAGCAGTTACTTCGGACAGCGAGACACAGATACGCAGTATTTT. Protein product: CASSYFGQRDTDTQYF. V gene TRBV6-5 combines with J gene TRBJ2-3; TRBD1 might be the D (6 bases). The CDR3 is 16 residues long. V was pared by 1 base and J by 2 bases, with 13 bases between. Germline assignment: CDR1 MNHEY and CDR2 SVGAGI.

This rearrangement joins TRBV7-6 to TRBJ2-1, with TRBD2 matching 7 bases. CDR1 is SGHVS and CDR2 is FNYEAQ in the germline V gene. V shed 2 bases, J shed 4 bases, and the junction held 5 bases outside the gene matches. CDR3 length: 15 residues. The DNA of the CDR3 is TGTGCCAGCAGCTTATATGCGGGAGCATACAATGAGCAGTTCTTC. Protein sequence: CASSLYAGAYNEQFF.

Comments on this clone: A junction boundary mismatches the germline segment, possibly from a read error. In DNA form, the CDR3 reads TGTGCTAGCAGCTTCGAGGCGGCTAGCGGAGAGACCCAGTACTTC. Protein: CASSFEAASGETQYF. The J gene is TRBJ2-5, the V gene TRBV7-7, with 7 bases lining up with TRBD2. CDR3 length: 15 residues. CDR1 and CDR2 (germline): SSHAT, FNYEAQ (reference sequence).

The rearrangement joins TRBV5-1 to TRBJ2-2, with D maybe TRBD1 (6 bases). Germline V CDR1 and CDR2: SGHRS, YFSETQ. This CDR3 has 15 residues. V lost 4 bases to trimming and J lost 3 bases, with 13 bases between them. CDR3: CASSPGDTYTGELFF. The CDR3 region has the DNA TGCGCCAGCAGCCCCGGGGACACCTACACCGGGGAGCTGTTTTTT.

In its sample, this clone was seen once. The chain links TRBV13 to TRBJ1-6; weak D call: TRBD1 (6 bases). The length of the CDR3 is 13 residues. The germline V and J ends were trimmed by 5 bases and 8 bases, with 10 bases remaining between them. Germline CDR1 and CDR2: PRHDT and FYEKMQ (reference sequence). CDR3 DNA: TGTGCCAGCAGCGCAGGGGCTCATTCACCCCTCCACTTT. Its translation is CASSAGAHSPLHF.

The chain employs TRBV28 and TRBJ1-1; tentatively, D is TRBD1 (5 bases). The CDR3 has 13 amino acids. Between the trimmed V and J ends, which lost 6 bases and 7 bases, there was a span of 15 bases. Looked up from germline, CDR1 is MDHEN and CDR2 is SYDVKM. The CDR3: CASRKPGRSEAFF. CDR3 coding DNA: TGTGCCAGCAGGAAACCGGGACGTAGTGAAGCTTTCTTT.

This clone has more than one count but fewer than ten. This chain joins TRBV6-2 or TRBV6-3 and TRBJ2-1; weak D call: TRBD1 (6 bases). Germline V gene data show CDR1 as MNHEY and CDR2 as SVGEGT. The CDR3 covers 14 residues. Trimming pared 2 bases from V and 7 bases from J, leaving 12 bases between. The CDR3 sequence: CASSYQGYGNEQFF. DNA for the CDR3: TGTGCCAGCAGTTACCAGGGGTACGGGAATGAGCAGTTCTTC.

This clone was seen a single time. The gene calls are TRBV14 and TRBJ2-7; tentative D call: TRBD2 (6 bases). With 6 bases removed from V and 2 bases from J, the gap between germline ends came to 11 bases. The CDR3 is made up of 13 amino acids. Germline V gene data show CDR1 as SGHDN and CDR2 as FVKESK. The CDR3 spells CASSFLATYEQYF. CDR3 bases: TGTGCCAGCAGTTTTCTAGCGACCTACGAGCAGTACTTC.

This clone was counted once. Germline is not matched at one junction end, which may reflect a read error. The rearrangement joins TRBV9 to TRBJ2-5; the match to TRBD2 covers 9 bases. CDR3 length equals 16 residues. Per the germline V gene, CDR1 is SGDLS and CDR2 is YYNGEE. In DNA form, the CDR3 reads TGTGCCCGCAGCTGGGGCGGGGGGGACTTCCAAGAGACCCAGTACTTC. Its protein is CARSWGGGDFQETQYF.

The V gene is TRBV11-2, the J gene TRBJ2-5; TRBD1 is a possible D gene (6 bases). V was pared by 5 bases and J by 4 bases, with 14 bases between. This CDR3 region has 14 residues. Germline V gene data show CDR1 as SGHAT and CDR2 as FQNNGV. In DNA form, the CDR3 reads TGTGCCAGCAGCCAGGGGAAGGCGGGAGAGACCCAGTACTTC. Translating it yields CASSQGKAGETQYF.

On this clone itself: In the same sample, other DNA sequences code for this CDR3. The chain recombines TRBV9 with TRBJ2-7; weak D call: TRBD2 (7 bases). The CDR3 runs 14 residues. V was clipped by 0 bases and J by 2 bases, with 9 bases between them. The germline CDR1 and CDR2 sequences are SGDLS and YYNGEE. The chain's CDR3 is CASSVGGGTYEQYF. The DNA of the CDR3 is TGTGCCAGCAGCGTAGGCGGGGGCACCTACGAGCAGTACTTC.